A single sample gave rise to the 9 T cell receptor beta chains below, sequenced in a study of T cell repertoires in cytomegalovirus infection. TCRdb passed the reads through MiXCR, listing each CDR3 protein once. The sample has about 770,000 distinct CDR3 sequences, 25% to 30% seen once. Their specific antigens are unknown. Sample: cultured CD8+ T cells from PBMCs, taken from culture after CMV antigen stimulation. These receptor sequences come from a human donor in good health (CMV status not recorded). Some clones in this sample may be carry-over from other donors' samples.

This clonotype was seen a few times. The gene calls are TRBV2 and TRBJ2-3; 9 bases align to TRBD2. The CDR3 covers 15 residues. Trimming at V came to 6 bases and at J to 1 base, leaving 5 bases not matched to a gene. Germline CDR1 reads SNHLY; CDR2 reads FYNNEI. CDR3 nucleotides: TGTGCCAGCAGGGGTAGCGGGGGACGCACAGATACGCAGTATTTT. The encoded protein is CASRGSGGRTDTQYF. Full variable domain (outside the CDR3, taken from reference TRBV2 and TRBJ2-3): EPEVTQTPSHQVTQMGQEVILRCVPISNHLYFYWYRQILGQKVEFLVSFYNNEISEKSEIFDDQFSVERPDGSNFTLKIRSTKLEDSAMYFCASRGSGGRTDTQYFGPGTRLTVL.

This clonotype has a handful of counts. The chain uses TRBV5-5 and TRBJ2-5; D is undetermined. The V gene lost 1 base and the J gene lost 4 bases, with 11 bases spanning the gap. Germline CDR1 and CDR2: SGHKS and YYEKEE (reference sequence). The CDR3 extends over 14 amino acids. The CDR3: CASSLIRSPETQYF. In DNA form, the CDR3 reads TGTGCCAGCAGCTTGATTCGATCTCCAGAGACCCAGTACTTC. Supplemented by reference TRBV5-5 and TRBJ2-5, the full variable domain reads DAGVTQSPTHLIKTRGQQVTLRCSPISGHKSVSWYQQVLGQGPQFIFQYYEKEERGRGNFPDRFSARQFPNYSSELNVNALLLGDSALYLCASSLIRSPETQYFGPGTRLLVL.

Here the CDR3 DNA reads TGTGCCAGCAGTTTCGGAATTGACAGGGGACGGGTAGAAAAACTGTTTTTT. It is translated as CASSFGIDRGRVEKLFF. The genes are TRBV12-3 or TRBV12-4 and TRBJ1-4, with 8 bases aligning to TRBD1. V lost 3 bases, J lost 8 bases, and 14 bases stayed unmatched. This CDR3 contains 17 residues.

This clonotype was detected only a few times. V and J are TRBV12-3 or TRBV12-4 and TRBJ1-2, with 7 positions matching TRBD1. V shed 3 bases, J shed 3 bases, and the junction held 16 bases outside the gene matches. The CDR3 sequence is 18 residues long. The CDR3 nucleotides are TGTGCCAGCAGTTTTATTACAGGGGCCATAAACGGAGACTATGGCTACACCTTC. Protein: CASSFITGAINGDYGYTF.

V and J are TRBV12-3 or TRBV12-4 and TRBJ2-2; unclear D gene. Deletions cut 5 bases from V and 2 bases from J, with 9 bases between. CDR3 length: 14 residues. This chain's CDR3 is CASSETLNTGELFF. The CDR3 coding sequence is TGTGCCAGCAGTGAGACTCTTAACACCGGGGAGCTGTTTTTT.

This clonotype has only a few counts. CDR3 sequence reads: CASRSSGGRKETQYF. The DNA for the CDR3 is TGTGCCAGCAGAAGTAGCGGGGGTAGGAAGGAGACCCAGTACTTC. The chain carries TRBV7-6 and TRBJ2-5; 9 bases line up with TRBD2. The length of the CDR3 is 15 residues. V lost 6 bases and J lost 5; bases outside the gene matches: 10. Germline CDR1 is SGHVS and CDR2 is FNYEAQ.

V is TRBV5-6 and J is TRBJ1-1; D not certain. This CDR3 region has 12 residues. Germline-derived CDR1 and CDR2 are SGHDT and YYEEEE. Trimming left V 3 bases short and J 8 bases short, with 11 bases between. This CDR3 is CASSSGWLEAFF. CDR3 in DNA: TGTGCCAGCAGCTCCGGGTGGTTAGAAGCTTTCTTT.

This clonotype was counted a few times. V and J are TRBV5-6 and TRBJ2-1, with 8 bases aligning to TRBD1. Trimming cost V 7 bases and J 4 bases; bases outside gene matches: 10. Germline CDR1 and CDR2: SGHDT and YYEEEE. This CDR3 comprises 15 residues. Written as DNA, the CDR3 is TGTGCCAGCTTTCAGGGGGCCTCTCCTTACAATGAGCAGTTCTTC. It encodes CASFQGASPYNEQFF.

A few counts support this clonotype. The V and J genes are TRBV12-3 or TRBV12-4 and TRBJ1-6, with D possibly being TRBD1 (6 bases). This CDR3 region has 15 residues. Trimming removed 6 bases from V and 7 bases from J, with 16 bases in between. The CDR3: CASRVGGQTNSPLHF. CDR3 coding DNA: TGTGCCAGCAGGGTAGGAGGACAGACGAATTCACCCCTCCACTTT.